The 19 T cell receptor beta chains listed next were all sequenced from one sample in a study of shared clonotypes between healthy human individuals. Profiled with immunoSEQ multiplex PCR; TCRdb holds only in-frame clones, not every one. Of 2.3 million or so clones in the sample, 85% to 95% were seen once. Sequencing was carried out using naive CD4+ T cells from PBMCs. Subset in this sample: CD45RA+ positively selected. These TCRs come from a man aged 18 to 30 in good health. Some clones in this sample may be carry-over from other donors' samples.

This chain uses TRBV11-2 with TRBJ2-3; perhaps TRBD2 as D (6 bases). V shed 6 bases and J shed 9 bases, with 19 bases lying between them. In germline, CDR1 is SGHAT, CDR2 FQNNGV. This CDR3 region has 14 residues. In DNA, the CDR3 is TGTGCCAGCAGGCGGGGCCAGGTTGCAGGGACGCAGTATTTT. As protein: CASRRGQVAGTQYF. Drawing the rest from reference TRBV11-2 and TRBJ2-3, the complete variable domain is EAGVAQSPRYKIIEKRQSVAFWCNPISGHATLYWYQQILGQGPKLLIQFQNNGVVDDSQLPKDRFSAERLKGVDSTLKIQPAKLEDSAVYLCASRRGQVAGTQYFGPGTRLTVL.

This chain uses TRBV9 with TRBJ2-1; D remains ambiguous. There are 15 residues in the CDR3. The germline CDR1 and CDR2 sequences are SGDLS and YYNGEE. V was trimmed by 0 bases and J by 8 bases, leaving 15 bases between them. The CDR3 region has the DNA TGTGCCAGCAGCGTAGTTGCCTGGGATTCGGATGAGCAGTTCTTC. Amino acids: CASSVVAWDSDEQFF.

A single count supports this clone. The chain couples TRBV9 to TRBJ2-4; 14 bases line up with TRBD2. Germline lookup yields CDR1 SGDLS and CDR2 YYNGEE. V was pared by 5 bases and J by 5 bases, with 6 bases of the junction left unmatched. There are 16 residues in the CDR3. CDR3 sequence reads: CASSPPGLAGENIQYF. The CDR3 bases are TGTGCCAGCAGTCCCCCGGGACTAGCGGGGGAAAACATTCAGTACTTC.

V and J are TRBV28 and TRBJ1-6; D is unclear. The germline V gene has CDR1 MDHEN and CDR2 SYDVKM. V lost 2 bases and J 4 bases, leaving 9 bases between the germline ends. The CDR3 has 15 amino acids. This chain's CDR3 is CASSLIGSYNSPLHF. The CDR3, as DNA: TGTGCCAGCAGTTTAATCGGCAGTTATAATTCACCCCTCCACTTT.

V usage is TRBV19 and J usage is TRBJ2-5, with 8 bases aligning to TRBD2. Germline CDR1 and CDR2: LNHDA and SQIVND (reference sequence). This CDR3 has 12 residues. The V segment lost 11 bases and the J segment 5 bases; nucleotides outside the gene matches: 7. The CDR3 coding sequence is TGTGCCGCCGGGGGGGACGGGGAGACCCAGTACTTC. Its translation: CAAGGDGETQYF.

The rearrangement links TRBV11-3 to TRBJ1-3, with D hard to call. This CDR3 is built from 14 residues. The germline gives CDR1 SGHNT, CDR2 YENEEA. The V gene lost 5 bases and the J gene lost 0 bases, with 8 bases spanning the gap. This CDR3 reads CASSPDPSGNTIYF. The CDR3 region has the DNA TGTGCCAGCAGCCCCGACCCCTCTGGAAACACCATATATTTT.

This sequence joins TRBV5-1 and TRBJ1-1; D may be TRBD1 (5 bases). The CDR3 runs 16 residues. V lost 1 base to trimming and J lost 0 bases, with 13 bases between them. CDR1 SGHRS and CDR2 YFSETQ come from the germline V gene. DNA for the CDR3: TGCGCCAGCAGCTTGTCGTACAGGCTAATGAACACTGAAGCTTTCTTT. It encodes CASSLSYRLMNTEAFF.

V usage is TRBV6-1 and J usage is TRBJ2-5; 9 bases are shared with TRBD1. Germline V lookup: CDR1 MNHNS, CDR2 SASEGT. V was clipped by 4 bases and J by 5 bases; unmatched bases: 5. The CDR3 is 14 amino acids. Written as DNA, the CDR3 is TGTGCCAGCAGTGGTTACAGGGGGCAGGAGACCCAGTACTTC. This sequence encodes CASSGYRGQETQYF.

The rearrangement uses TRBV28 and TRBJ2-2; D not certain. This CDR3 spans 13 amino acids. CDR1 and CDR2 from the germline V gene are MDHEN and SYDVKM. V gave up 5 bases and J gave up 9 bases, with 13 bases separating them. DNA of the CDR3: TGTGCCAGCAGTACACCGAGCAACCGGGAGCTGTTTTTT. It is translated as CASSTPSNRELFF.

The CDR3 sequence is CASSEHTGDNEQFF. Here the CDR3 DNA reads TGTGCCAGCAGCGAACACACAGGGGACAATGAGCAGTTCTTC. The V gene is TRBV11-2, the J gene TRBJ2-1; 7 positions agree with TRBD1. Looked up from germline, CDR1 is SGHAT and CDR2 is FQNNGV. The V gene end was trimmed by 5 bases and the J gene end by 5 bases; junction bases not matched to a gene: 6. This CDR3 is 14 amino acids long.

The chain links TRBV15 to TRBJ2-3, with D unresolved. CDR3 length: 14 residues. Germline V gene sequence: CDR1 LNHNV, CDR2 YYDKDF (reference sequence). The V end lost 0 bases, the J end lost 4 bases, and 8 bases lay between the germline ends. The CDR3 is CATSRETRADTQYF. The CDR3 bases are TGTGCCACCAGCAGAGAAACCCGGGCAGATACGCAGTATTTT.

J is TRBJ2-1 and V is TRBV7-7; 9 positions agree with TRBD2. This CDR3 comprises 14 residues. Unmatched junction bases numbered 2, after V lost 4 bases and J lost 4 bases. Germline CDR1 is SSHAT and CDR2 is FNYEAQ (reference sequence). The CDR3 spells CASSSSGTYNEQFF. The CDR3 nucleotides read TGTGCCAGCAGCTCTAGCGGGACTTACAATGAGCAGTTCTTC.

This sequence joins TRBV27 and TRBJ1-2, with D possibly TRBD1 on 5 matching bases. CDR1 MNHEY and CDR2 SMNVEV come from the germline V gene (reference sequence). This CDR3 spans 14 amino acids. V lost 2 bases to trimming and J lost 8 bases, with 15 bases between them. The CDR3 bases are TGTGCCAGCAGTTTACGGGACGGGGCAAAGGGCTACACCTTC. This translates into CASSLRDGAKGYTF.

Only one count was recorded for this clone. V usage is TRBV11-1 and J usage is TRBJ2-7, with 7 bases lining up with TRBD2. This CDR3 region has 14 residues. CDR1 and CDR2 (germline): SGHAT, FQDESV (reference sequence). The trim removed 8 bases at V and 4 bases at J, leaving 11 bases unmatched. The CDR3 here is CASAPQAGSYEQYF. Here the CDR3 DNA reads TGTGCCAGCGCCCCCCAAGCGGGATCATACGAGCAGTACTTC.

The J gene is TRBJ2-4, the V gene TRBV18; D gene uncertain. With 3 bases removed from V and 0 bases from J, the gap between germline ends came to 9 bases. The CDR3 runs 15 residues. Germline-derived CDR1 and CDR2 are KGHSH and LQKENI. The CDR3 region is CASSPSIIAKNIQYF. The CDR3 DNA follows: TGTGCCAGCTCACCGTCTATTATAGCCAAAAACATTCAGTACTTC. The full variable domain, with the rest looked up from reference TRBV18 and TRBJ2-4, is NAGVMQNPRHLVRRRGQEARLRCSPMKGHSHVYWYRQLPEEGLKFMVYLQKENIIDESGMPKERFSAEFPKEGPSILRIQQVVRGDSAAYFCASSPSIIAKNIQYFGAGTRLSVL.

A word on this clone: The sample has other DNA sequences that encode this CDR3 too. This chain joins TRBV28 and TRBJ2-7, with 8 bases that match TRBD1. Germline V gene lookup returns CDR1 MDHEN and CDR2 SYDVKM. V trimming: 3 bases; J trimming: 2 bases; junction bases outside the gene matches: 3. The CDR3 is 14 amino acids. The CDR3 here is CASSLGDRTYEQYF. In nucleotides, the CDR3 is TGTGCCAGCAGTTTGGGGGACAGGACCTACGAGCAGTACTTC. Together with reference TRBV28 and TRBJ2-7, the CDR3 gives the full variable domain: DVKVTQSSRYLVKRTGEKVFLECVQDMDHENMFWYRQDPGLGLRLIYFSYDVKMKEKGDIPEGYSVSREKKERFSLILESASTNQTSMYLCASSLGDRTYEQYFGPGTRLTVT.

The gene calls are TRBV7-3 and TRBJ2-7, with 9 nucleotides matching TRBD1. Per germline, CDR1 SGHTA and CDR2 FQGTGA. V gave up 5 bases and J gave up 5 bases; unmatched junction bases: 10. This CDR3 has 15 amino acids. In nucleotides, the CDR3 is TGTGCCAGCAGCCGGGACAGGGCGGGATTAAACGAGCAGTACTTC. Its translation: CASSRDRAGLNEQYF. Based on the CDR3 plus reference TRBV7-3 and TRBJ2-7, the full variable domain is GAGVSQTPSNKVTEKGKYVELRCDPISGHTALYWYRQSLGQGPEFLIYFQGTGAADDSGLPNDRFFAVRPEGSVSTLKIQRTERGDSAVYLCASSRDRAGLNEQYFGPGTRLTVT.

The CDR3 nucleotides are TGTGCCAGCAGCTTAGATTTGCTAGCGGGAGGGTCCGGGGAGCTGTTTTTT. Its translation: CASSLDLLAGGSGELFF. The genes are TRBV11-2 and TRBJ2-2; 12 bases fit TRBD2. The V and J ends lost 0 bases and 6 bases, in that order; junction bases with no gene match: 5. The germline CDR1 and CDR2 sequences are SGHAT and FQNNGV. This CDR3 has 17 residues. The full variable domain, rest sourced from reference TRBV11-2 and TRBJ2-2, is EAGVAQSPRYKIIEKRQSVAFWCNPISGHATLYWYQQILGQGPKLLIQFQNNGVVDDSQLPKDRFSAERLKGVDSTLKIQPAKLEDSAVYLCASSLDLLAGGSGELFFGEGSRLTVL.

The rearrangement uses TRBV9 and TRBJ2-4, with D unclear. The V gene lost 0 bases and the J gene lost 3 bases, with 4 bases spanning the gap. Germline CDR1 reads SGDLS; CDR2 reads YYNGEE. The CDR3 length is 13 residues. The CDR3 sequence is CASSVGDKNIQYF. The CDR3, as DNA: TGTGCCAGCAGCGTAGGGGACAAAAACATTCAGTACTTC.